A selection of T cell receptor beta chains follows, all from one sample in a study of post-analysis software for immune sequencing data. TCRdb re-called the PCR reads with MiXCR, one entry per CDR3 protein. The sample shows around 180,000 distinct CDR3 sequences, around 28% of them seen only once. The sample was blood. The receptor set was obtained from a girl aged 10 to 17 with multiple sclerosis. CDR3s include the opening cysteine and the closing phenylalanine or tryptophan. Each record gives: J gene, D gene, V gene, clone size, CDR3 DNA, CDR3 protein. A D gene is named only where the DNA matches it firmly. Rows may omit the clone size; those that give it use once, few, many or a size class.

TRBJ2-7 TRBD1 TRBV5-1 many TGCGCCAGCAGTTGGACAGGCTCCTACGAGCAGTACTTC CASSWTGSYEQYF
TRBJ2-1 TRBD2 TRBV20-1 many TGCAGTGCTGGTAGCGGGAGGGCTAGTGGTGAGCAGTTCTTC CSAGSGRASGEQFF
TRBJ1-1 . TRBV30 . TGTGCCTGGAGTGTATTAGCCCAAGCCGGGTCTGAAGCTTTCTTT CAWSVLAQAGSEAFF
TRBJ1-4 . TRBV7-9 . TGTGCCAGCAGCTCTTGGGGGGGAGATCTGGATGAAAAACTGTTTTTT CASSSWGGDLDEKLFF
TRBJ1-3 . TRBV20-1 once TGCAGTGCTAGAGAGAGAGACATATCTCTCGGTGGCTCTGGAAACACCATATATTTT CSARERDISLGGSGNTIYF
TRBJ2-7 . TRBV7-9 many TGTGCCAGCAGCTTAGCACCCCAATTGAACTACGAGCAGTACTTC CASSLAPQLNYEQYF
TRBJ2-1 TRBD2 TRBV11-2 . TGTGCCAGCAGCCCCCGGACTAGCGGGAGGGCCAAGCAGTTCTTC CASSPRTSGRAKQFF
TRBJ2-1 TRBD2 TRBV20-1 . TGCAGTGCTAGGGCCCCTAGCGGCCCCAATGAGCAGTTCTTC CSARAPSGPNEQFF
TRBJ1-2 . TRBV4-1 many TGCGCCAGCAGTCCGGAGGGAACTAACTATGGCTACACCTTC CASSPEGTNYGYTF
TRBJ1-2 . TRBV14 . TGTGCCAGCAGCGACCTAGGGGCGCGGGGCTACACCTTC CASSDLGARGYTF
TRBJ1-4 . TRBV29-1 many TGCAGCGTTGAAGATGGCGGGGGCGGTGAAAAACTGTTTTTT CSVEDGGGGEKLFF
TRBJ1-1 . TRBV29-1 many TGCAGCGTTGATCATAGGGGGAACACTGAAGCTTTCTTT CSVDHRGNTEAFF
TRBJ2-7 . TRBV27 many TGTGCCAGCAGGCCATTTCGGGGCTCATACTCCGAGCAGTACTTC CASRPFRGSYSEQYF
TRBJ1-6 . TRBV6-5 many TGTGCCAGCAAGACCGGGGATAATTCACCCCTCCACTTT CASKTGDNSPLHF
TRBJ1-5 . TRBV5-1 many TGCGCCAGCAGCCCCCAAGGGAACCAGCCCCAGCATTTT CASSPQGNQPQHF
TRBJ2-1 . TRBV12-3/TRBV12-4 many TGTGCCAGCAGTTTTGAGTCTAGCTCCTACAATGAGCAGTTCTTC CASSFESSSYNEQFF
TRBJ2-1 . TRBV29-1 . TGCAGCGTTGAGCAGGACAGTGGGGTGGATGAGCAGTTCTTC CSVEQDSGVDEQFF
TRBJ2-5 TRBD2 TRBV10-3 few TGTGCCAGCCTCTCCGGCGGGAGATCCTACAATGAGCAGTACTTC CASLSGGRSYNEQYF
TRBJ2-2 . TRBV12-3/TRBV12-4 . TGTGCCAGCAGGAACCTGACCGGGGAGCTGTTTTTT CASRNLTGELFF
TRBJ2-1 . TRBV29-1 . TGCAGCGTTGAACTGAATGAGCAGTTCTTC CSVELNEQFF
TRBJ1-2 . TRBV7-9 few TGTGCCAGCAGCCCCGTGGCGTGGAAGAGCTACACCTTC CASSPVAWKSYTF
TRBJ1-1 . TRBV9 . TGTGCCTGCAGTCGTAGTCGGGACACTGAAGCTTTCTTT CACSRSRDTEAFF
TRBJ2-7 TRBD2 TRBV25-1 few TGTGCCAGCAGCGATCTGGGCGGGGGGCTCTACGAGCAGTACTTC CASSDLGGGLYEQYF
TRBJ2-4 TRBD2 TRBV7-9 few TGTGCCAGCAGCTTAGCGACTAGCGGAGCCTCCAAAAACATTCAGTACTTC CASSLATSGASKNIQYF
TRBJ2-2 TRBD2 TRBV9 few TGTGCCAGCAGCGTAGGCGGGAGGGATGCCGGGGAGCTGTTTTTT CASSVGGRDAGELFF
TRBJ2-7 TRBD2 TRBV5-1 many TGCGCCAGCAGCTGGGACTACTTGTACGAGCAGTACTTC CASSWDYLYEQYF
TRBJ2-7 . TRBV20-1 many TGCAGTGCTAGAGATGCGATGCTAGATGGGAGGGAGCAGTACTTC CSARDAMLDGREQYF
TRBJ2-4 . TRBV28 . TGTGCCAGCAGTTACAGGGTAGCTGGAAACATTCAGTACTTC CASSYRVAGNIQYF
TRBJ2-5 . TRBV14 . TGTGCCAGCAGACTAGATGGCGAGACCCAGTACTTC CASRLDGETQYF
TRBJ2-7 TRBD1 TRBV9 many TGTGCCAGCAGCGCGAGCCGGGACAGGGGCCACGAGCAGTACTTC CASSASRDRGHEQYF
TRBJ1-1 . TRBV20-1 . TGCAGTGCTACTAGAACTGAAGCTTTCTTT CSATRTEAFF
TRBJ1-2 . TRBV5-1 many TGCGCCAGCACCCTTGGTAACAGGGCAACGGATGGCTACACCTTC CASTLGNRATDGYTF
TRBJ2-5 . TRBV11-1 many TGTGCCAGCAGCCCGCGGACCACGGAGACCCAGTACTTC CASSPRTTETQYF
TRBJ1-1 . TRBV5-6 . TGTGCCAGCAGCTTAAGGATGAACACTGAAGCTTTCTTT CASSLRMNTEAFF
TRBJ2-1 . TRBV4-1 many TGCGCCAGCAGCCAAGATGAGGTCTCTTTAAGGTTCTTC CASSQDEVSLRFF
TRBJ2-1 TRBD2 TRBV4-1 many TGCGCCAGCAGCCTTCTAGCGGGAGGGCCTCATGAGCAGTTCTTC CASSLLAGGPHEQFF
TRBJ2-1 TRBD2 TRBV27 . TGTGCCAGCAGTGCAGCGGGAGTTACCAATGAGCAGTTCTTC CASSAAGVTNEQFF
TRBJ1-1 . TRBV7-3 many TGTGCCAGCAGCCCTACAGGGTCCGCCATGAACACTGAAGCTTTCTTT CASSPTGSAMNTEAFF
TRBJ1-6 . TRBV18 . TGTGCCAGCTCACCTACGGACAGAGGATCACCCCTCCACTTT CASSPTDRGSPLHF
TRBJ1-1 TRBD1 TRBV11-2 few TGTGCCAGCAGCTTATACGGGACAGGGGCCACTGAAGCTTTCTTT CASSLYGTGATEAFF
TRBJ2-7 . TRBV12-3/TRBV12-4 many TGTGCCAGCAGTTTCACCCGGACGTCCCCCTACGAGCAGTACTTC CASSFTRTSPYEQYF
TRBJ1-6 TRBD1 TRBV12-3/TRBV12-4 few TGTGCCAGCAGTCCGGACAGGGGGCAATCACCCCTCCACTTT CASSPDRGQSPLHF
TRBJ1-1 TRBD1 TRBV5-1 . TGCGCCAGCAGCCTGGCAATCTACAGGGGGTCGAACACTGAAGCTTTCTTT CASSLAIYRGSNTEAFF
TRBJ2-7 . TRBV9 . TGTGCCAGCAGCGTATCTCCCCACTACGAGCAGTACTTC CASSVSPHYEQYF
TRBJ2-1 TRBD2 TRBV4-1 few TGCGCCAGCAGCCATGAAACTAGCGGGATTTCTGATGAGCAGTTCTTC CASSHETSGISDEQFF
TRBJ2-1 . TRBV6-2/TRBV6-3 many TGTGCCAGCAGTGATATAACTAGCTATGAGCAGTTCTTC CASSDITSYEQFF
TRBJ2-7 . TRBV20-1 . TGCAGGGCCCCGGTGGGCGGGACCGACGAGCAGTACTTC CRAPVGGTDEQYF
TRBJ2-7 . TRBV7-8 many TGTGCCAGCAGCGAGGTGACAGCCGAGCAGTACTTC CASSEVTAEQYF
TRBJ2-5 TRBD2 TRBV5-4 many TGTGCCAGCAGCCGGAGGACTAGCGGGACTGGGGAGACCCAGTACTTC CASSRRTSGTGETQYF
TRBJ1-5 TRBD1 TRBV15 few TGTGCCACCACCAACCGCGGGACAGGCCCCAATCAGCCCCAGCATTTT CATTNRGTGPNQPQHF
TRBJ2-1 . TRBV18 few TGTGCCAGCTCACCCCAGGGGAATTACAATGAGCAGTTCTTC CASSPQGNYNEQFF
TRBJ2-1 . TRBV9 many TGTGCCAGCAGCGTAGTCGCCGGTTGGGGACCCCGAGAAGGCAGCAATGAGCAGTTCTTC CASSVVAGWGPREGSNEQFF
TRBJ2-5 . TRBV20-1 many TGCAGTGCCCCGGGTCGGACCCAAGAGACCCAGTACTTC CSAPGRTQETQYF